Listed below are T cell receptor beta chains from one sample, sequenced in a study of T cells in Graves' hyperthyroidism and ophthalmopathy. TCRdb fed the multiplex PCR reads into MiXCR, producing one record per CDR3 protein. Of around 340,000 distinct CDR3 sequences listed, 15% to 20% are singletons. The specimen was blood. The receptor set was obtained from a woman aged 45-59 years with Graves' hyperthyroidism. The CDR3 runs from the conserved cysteine through the conserved F or W. D genes are given only for firm matches. Expanded clones get a size class; other rows say once, few or many, or leave the size out.

v_gene: TRBV6-6
abundance: few
d_gene: NA
j_gene: TRBJ2-1
CDR3aa: CASSYSPTVTFGEQFF
CDR3nt: TGTGCCAGCAGTTACTCTCCCACAGTAACCTTTGGTGAGCAGTTCTTC

v_gene: TRBV2
abundance: many
d_gene: NA
j_gene: TRBJ1-2
CDR3aa: CASSVWVASYGYTF
CDR3nt: TGTGCCAGCAGTGTCTGGGTGGCTAGCTATGGCTACACCTTC

v_gene: TRBV2
abundance: few
d_gene: NA
j_gene: TRBJ1-5
CDR3aa: CASSEFRDMGAGNQPQHF
CDR3nt: TGTGCCAGCAGTGAATTCCGAGACATGGGTGCCGGCAATCAGCCCCAGCATTTT

v_gene: TRBV2
abundance: many
d_gene: TRBD1
j_gene: TRBJ1-5
CDR3aa: CASSVWRGTGMISNQPQHF
CDR3nt: TGTGCCAGCAGTGTATGGCGGGGGACAGGGATGATTAGCAATCAGCCCCAGCATTTT

v_gene: TRBV4-2
abundance: few
d_gene: TRBD1
j_gene: TRBJ1-5
CDR3aa: CASSQVSTGVNQPQHF
CDR3nt: TGTGCCAGCAGCCAAGTATCAACAGGGGTGAATCAGCCCCAGCATTTT

v_gene: TRBV5-1
abundance: few
d_gene: NA
j_gene: TRBJ1-1
CDR3aa: CASSLGQKDTEAFF
CDR3nt: TGCGCCAGCAGCTTGGGACAGAAGGACACTGAAGCTTTCTTT

v_gene: TRBV2
abundance: many
d_gene: NA
j_gene: TRBJ2-2
CDR3aa: CASKRNTGELFF
CDR3nt: TGTGCCAGCAAACGGAACACCGGGGAGCTGTTTTTT

v_gene: TRBV20-1
abundance: NA
d_gene: NA
j_gene: TRBJ1-2
CDR3aa: CSARLVRGGVIGYTF
CDR3nt: TGCAGTGCTAGACTCGTTCGGGGAGGGGTGATTGGCTACACCTTC

v_gene: TRBV2
abundance: few
d_gene: NA
j_gene: TRBJ2-3
CDR3aa: CASSGDGLGGRDTQYF
CDR3nt: TGTGCCAGCAGTGGGGATGGATTGGGGGGTAGGGATACGCAGTATTTT

v_gene: TRBV12-3/TRBV12-4
abundance: few
d_gene: NA
j_gene: TRBJ1-3
CDR3aa: CASSDRLSGNTIYF
CDR3nt: TGTGCCAGCAGTGACAGGCTCTCTGGAAACACCATATATTTT

v_gene: TRBV12-3/TRBV12-4
abundance: many
d_gene: NA
j_gene: TRBJ1-1
CDR3aa: CASSLGAQNTEAFF
CDR3nt: TGTGCCAGCAGTTTAGGGGCCCAGAACACTGAAGCTTTCTTT

v_gene: TRBV5-1
abundance: many
d_gene: NA
j_gene: TRBJ2-3
CDR3aa: CASSLPGYTDTQYF
CDR3nt: TGCGCCAGCAGCTTGCCGGGGTACACAGATACGCAGTATTTT

v_gene: TRBV5-6
abundance: many
d_gene: NA
j_gene: TRBJ2-3
CDR3aa: CASSPLTGRRATDTQYF
CDR3nt: TGTGCCAGCAGCCCCCTGACAGGGAGGAGGGCCACAGATACGCAGTATTTT

v_gene: TRBV10-3
abundance: NA
d_gene: NA
j_gene: TRBJ1-1
CDR3aa: CAISGTSKDTEAFF
CDR3nt: TGTGCCATCAGCGGCACCTCAAAGGACACTGAAGCTTTCTTT

v_gene: TRBV20-1
abundance: NA
d_gene: TRBD2
j_gene: TRBJ2-1
CDR3aa: CSASAPGLAGRDEQFF
CDR3nt: TGCAGTGCTAGTGCACCGGGACTAGCGGGACGGGATGAGCAGTTCTTC

v_gene: TRBV9
abundance: few
d_gene: NA
j_gene: TRBJ1-2
CDR3aa: CASRETRVDDYGYTF
CDR3nt: TGTGCCAGCAGGGAAACTAGGGTTGACGACTATGGCTACACCTTC

v_gene: TRBV12-3/TRBV12-4
abundance: few
d_gene: NA
j_gene: TRBJ1-3
CDR3aa: CASSARWLGNTIYF
CDR3nt: TGTGCCAGCAGTGCCCGGTGGCTTGGAAACACCATATATTTT

v_gene: TRBV12-3/TRBV12-4
abundance: many
d_gene: NA
j_gene: TRBJ2-1
CDR3aa: CASSRDFNEQFF
CDR3nt: TGTGCCAGCAGTAGGGACTTCAATGAGCAGTTCTTC

v_gene: TRBV20-1
abundance: few
d_gene: TRBD2
j_gene: TRBJ2-1
CDR3aa: CSAIKGRGNYNEQFF
CDR3nt: TGCAGTGCTATTAAGGGGAGGGGCAACTACAATGAGCAGTTCTTC

v_gene: TRBV29-1
abundance: NA
d_gene: NA
j_gene: TRBJ2-4
CDR3aa: CSVDLAKNIQYF
CDR3nt: TGCAGCGTCGACTTAGCCAAAAACATTCAGTACTTC

v_gene: TRBV4-1
abundance: few
d_gene: TRBD1
j_gene: TRBJ1-5
CDR3aa: CASSQSGGGNQPQHF
CDR3nt: TGCGCCAGCAGCCAGTCAGGGGGAGGCAATCAGCCCCAGCATTTT

v_gene: TRBV20-1
abundance: NA
d_gene: NA
j_gene: TRBJ1-4
CDR3aa: CSAPEEEHNEKLFF
CDR3nt: TGCAGTGCTCCCGAGGAGGAGCATAATGAAAAACTGTTTTTT

v_gene: TRBV2
abundance: many
d_gene: NA
j_gene: TRBJ2-1
CDR3aa: CASSSWGRSSYNEQFF
CDR3nt: TGTGCCAGCAGTAGCTGGGGGAGAAGCTCCTACAATGAGCAGTTCTTC

v_gene: TRBV20-1
abundance: many
d_gene: TRBD2
j_gene: TRBJ2-7
CDR3aa: CSARSSGSYEQYF
CDR3nt: TGCAGTGCTAGATCTAGCGGGAGCTACGAGCAGTACTTC

v_gene: TRBV5-1
abundance: NA
d_gene: TRBD2
j_gene: TRBJ2-5
CDR3aa: CASSPGGEETQYF
CDR3nt: TGCGCCAGCAGCCCCGGGGGGGAAGAGACCCAGTACTTC

v_gene: TRBV2
abundance: many
d_gene: NA
j_gene: TRBJ1-2
CDR3aa: CASSEGVVNGYTF
CDR3nt: TGTGCCAGCAGTGAAGGGGTCGTGAACGGCTACACCTTC

v_gene: TRBV3-1
abundance: many
d_gene: NA
j_gene: TRBJ1-1
CDR3aa: CASSQQTVNTEAFF
CDR3nt: TGTGCCAGCAGCCAACAAACAGTGAACACTGAAGCTTTCTTT

v_gene: TRBV28
abundance: NA
d_gene: TRBD2
j_gene: TRBJ2-3
CDR3aa: CASNLPLGLAESADTQYF
CDR3nt: TGTGCCAGCAACTTACCCCTGGGACTAGCGGAATCTGCAGATACGCAGTATTTT

v_gene: TRBV11-2
abundance: many
d_gene: TRBD2
j_gene: TRBJ2-7
CDR3aa: CASSLARDWASGRSYEQYF
CDR3nt: TGTGCCAGCAGCTTAGCGCGGGACTGGGCTAGCGGGAGGTCCTACGAGCAGTACTTC

v_gene: TRBV9
abundance: NA
d_gene: NA
j_gene: TRBJ2-1
CDR3aa: CASSVGGLTYNEQFF
CDR3nt: TGTGCCAGCAGCGTAGGAGGACTAACCTACAATGAGCAGTTCTTC

v_gene: TRBV12-3/TRBV12-4
abundance: many
d_gene: NA
j_gene: TRBJ2-3
CDR3aa: CASRPGLPLKSTDTQYF
CDR3nt: TGTGCCAGCAGGCCGGGACTTCCCCTCAAAAGCACAGATACGCAGTATTTT

v_gene: TRBV28
abundance: many
d_gene: TRBD2
j_gene: TRBJ2-1
CDR3aa: CASSSLAGVDNEQFF
CDR3nt: TGTGCCAGCAGTTCACTAGCGGGAGTAGACAATGAGCAGTTCTTC

v_gene: TRBV6-1
abundance: NA
d_gene: NA
j_gene: TRBJ2-4
CDR3aa: CASSGASKNIQYF
CDR3nt: TGTGCCAGCAGTGGAGCTAGCAAAAACATTCAGTACTTC

v_gene: TRBV12-3/TRBV12-4
abundance: many
d_gene: TRBD2
j_gene: TRBJ2-1
CDR3aa: CASSRSGGLNEQFF
CDR3nt: TGTGCCAGCAGTCGTAGCGGGGGCCTTAATGAGCAGTTCTTC

v_gene: TRBV20-1
abundance: NA
d_gene: NA
j_gene: TRBJ2-1
CDR3aa: CSASKGPGSYNEQFF
CDR3nt: TGCAGTGCTAGTAAGGGGCCGGGATCCTACAATGAGCAGTTCTTC

v_gene: TRBV5-1
abundance: many
d_gene: NA
j_gene: TRBJ2-5
CDR3aa: CASSLAEETQYF
CDR3nt: TGCGCCAGCAGCTTGGCCGAGGAGACCCAGTACTTC

v_gene: TRBV7-2
abundance: NA
d_gene: TRBD2
j_gene: TRBJ2-4
CDR3aa: CASSSGVAGAGIDIQYF
CDR3nt: TGTGCCAGCAGCTCGGGGGTGGCGGGAGCCGGAATAGACATTCAGTACTTC

v_gene: TRBV6-1
abundance: NA
d_gene: TRBD1
j_gene: TRBJ1-6
CDR3aa: CASNDRVDSPLHF
CDR3nt: TGTGCCAGCAACGACAGGGTGGATTCACCCCTCCACTTT

v_gene: TRBV4-1
abundance: few
d_gene: TRBD2
j_gene: TRBJ2-1
CDR3aa: CASSQDQAGDPYNEQFF
CDR3nt: TGCGCCAGCAGCCAAGACCAAGCGGGGGACCCCTACAATGAGCAGTTCTTC

v_gene: TRBV5-1
abundance: NA
d_gene: TRBD2
j_gene: TRBJ2-1
CDR3aa: CASSLVGLGGFITYNEQFF
CDR3nt: TGCGCCAGCAGCTTGGTAGGCCTGGGAGGGTTTATAACCTACAATGAGCAGTTCTTC

v_gene: TRBV20-1
abundance: many
d_gene: TRBD1
j_gene: TRBJ2-1
CDR3aa: CSARDGTGGYNEQFF
CDR3nt: TGCAGTGCTAGAGATGGCACAGGGGGTTACAATGAGCAGTTCTTC

v_gene: TRBV2
abundance: many
d_gene: TRBD1
j_gene: TRBJ2-5
CDR3aa: CASVRQGLVSETQYF
CDR3nt: TGTGCCAGCGTGCGACAGGGGCTAGTATCAGAGACCCAGTACTTC

v_gene: TRBV7-2
abundance: NA
d_gene: TRBD1
j_gene: TRBJ1-1
CDR3aa: CASSLQGAIPLPRGAFF
CDR3nt: TGTGCCAGCAGCTTACAGGGGGCAATCCCCCTACCCCGTGGGGCTTTCTTT

v_gene: TRBV20-1
abundance: NA
d_gene: TRBD2
j_gene: TRBJ2-1
CDR3aa: CSALRLEREWNEQFF
CDR3nt: TGCAGTGCCCTACGACTAGAGCGGGAGTGGAATGAGCAGTTCTTC

v_gene: TRBV20-1
abundance: few
d_gene: NA
j_gene: TRBJ2-5
CDR3aa: CSARDLGSQETQYF
CDR3nt: TGCAGTGCTAGAGATTTAGGCAGCCAAGAGACCCAGTACTTC

v_gene: TRBV7-8
abundance: NA
d_gene: TRBD1
j_gene: TRBJ1-4
CDR3aa: CASSYRGQNEKLFF
CDR3nt: TGTGCCAGCAGCTACAGGGGTCAAAATGAAAAACTGTTTTTT

v_gene: TRBV10-3
abundance: few
d_gene: TRBD1
j_gene: TRBJ1-1
CDR3aa: CAISGNRGRDTEAFF
CDR3nt: TGTGCCATCAGTGGGAACAGGGGACGGGACACTGAAGCTTTCTTT

v_gene: TRBV6-1
abundance: NA
d_gene: NA
j_gene: TRBJ1-2
CDR3aa: CASSLFPGYGYTF
CDR3nt: TGTGCCAGCAGTCTCTTCCCGGGCTATGGCTACACCTTC

v_gene: TRBV6-2/TRBV6-3
abundance: few
d_gene: NA
j_gene: TRBJ2-5
CDR3aa: CASSSSPTLTWEETQYF
CDR3nt: TGTGCCAGCAGCTCCTCCCCGACTCTAACATGGGAAGAGACCCAGTACTTC

v_gene: TRBV13
abundance: many
d_gene: NA
j_gene: TRBJ2-3
CDR3aa: CASSVFSLPDTQYF
CDR3nt: TGTGCCAGCAGCGTTTTTAGTCTACCAGATACGCAGTATTTT

v_gene: TRBV27
abundance: few
d_gene: TRBD1
j_gene: TRBJ2-3
CDR3aa: CASSLGTGEENTQYF
CDR3nt: TGTGCCAGCAGTTTGGGGACAGGGGAGGAAAATACGCAGTATTTT

v_gene: TRBV6-1
abundance: once
d_gene: TRBD1
j_gene: TRBJ1-5
CDR3aa: CASRTGGENQPQHF
CDR3nt: TGTGCCAGCCGGACAGGGGGCGAGAATCAGCCCCAGCATTTT

v_gene: TRBV3-1
abundance: many
d_gene: NA
j_gene: TRBJ2-7
CDR3aa: CASSQDGGSYEQYF
CDR3nt: TGTGCCAGCAGCCAAGATGGGGGTAGTTACGAGCAGTACTTC

v_gene: TRBV27
abundance: many
d_gene: NA
j_gene: TRBJ1-4
CDR3aa: CASTALGVANEKLFF
CDR3nt: TGTGCCAGCACCGCTCTCGGAGTGGCTAATGAAAAACTGTTTTTT

v_gene: TRBV12-3/TRBV12-4
abundance: many
d_gene: TRBD2
j_gene: TRBJ2-3
CDR3aa: CASTRGGAADTQYF
CDR3nt: TGTGCCAGCACTCGCGGGGGGGCAGCGGATACGCAGTATTTT

v_gene: TRBV12-3/TRBV12-4
abundance: few
d_gene: NA
j_gene: TRBJ2-5
CDR3aa: CASSLMKTQYF
CDR3nt: TGTGCCAGCAGTCTAATGAAGACCCAGTACTTC

v_gene: TRBV20-1
abundance: NA
d_gene: NA
j_gene: TRBJ1-2
CDR3aa: CSASLLDSQGGGYTF
CDR3nt: TGCAGTGCTAGTCTCCTGGATTCGCAGGGTGGTGGCTACACCTTC

v_gene: TRBV28
abundance: few
d_gene: TRBD2
j_gene: TRBJ2-7
CDR3aa: CASSAGLAYEQYF
CDR3nt: TGTGCCAGCAGCGCTGGACTAGCCTACGAGCAGTACTTC

v_gene: TRBV7-7
abundance: many
d_gene: NA
j_gene: TRBJ2-5
CDR3aa: CASSEVLGGETQYF
CDR3nt: TGTGCTAGCAGCGAGGTACTAGGAGGCGAGACCCAGTACTTC

v_gene: TRBV3-1
abundance: NA
d_gene: NA
j_gene: TRBJ2-7
CDR3aa: CASSQPESSYEQYF
CDR3nt: TGTGCCAGCAGCCAACCTGAGAGCTCCTACGAGCAGTACTTC